The clone carrying this T cell receptor beta chain showed up just once. What it binds is unknown. In making TCR cDNA, 5'RACE template switching added a universal primer site and UMIs to it. TCRdb processed the 5' RACE reads anew with MiXCR; each CDR3 protein has one entry. The sample lists a few hundred thousand distinct CDR3 sequences, 15% to 20% occurring once. The source of the sample is a study of T cells after yellow fever vaccination. Across the study: Libraries from low-cell-number fractions were prepared with the SMART-Seq v4 Ultra Low Input RNA kit.

Points from the study as a whole: Some clonotypes were seen in both the CD4 and the CD8 compartments. These made up a small share and likely arose from convergent recombination. The booster response re-showed most primary clones: 95% to 96% CD4, approximately 86% CD8.

The sample was PBMCs, taken 15 days after the yellow fever booster vaccination. This sequence was found in a man aged 25 to 40 who received the YFV17D yellow fever vaccine.

Here the CDR3 reads CASSQGGEDTQYF. CDR3 bases: TGTGCCAGCAGCCAAGGGGGGGAAGATACGCAGTATTTT. The chain joins TRBV5-4 to TRBJ2-3, with TRBD2 as a possible D gene (7 bases). The V end lost 4 bases, the J end lost 5 bases, and 11 bases lay between the germline ends. The CDR3 is 13 residues long. In germline, CDR1 is SGHNT, CDR2 YYREEE (reference sequence). Full variable domain (missing parts from reference TRBV5-4 and TRBJ2-3): ETGVTQSPTHLIKTRGQQVTLRCSSQSGHNTVSWYQQALGQGPQFIFQYYREEENGRGNFPPRFSGLQFPNYSSELNVNALELDDSALYLCASSQGGEDTQYFGPGTRLTVL.